The 17 T cell receptor beta chains listed next were all sequenced from one sample in a study of graft-versus-host responses after intestinal transplantation. This table comes from immunoSEQ multiplex PCR, and its TCRdb copy is limited to in-frame clones, with some not included. Here the sample spans approximately 15,000 clones, almost 70% being singletons. Intraepithelial and lamina propria lymphocytes were isolated from graft specimens. This material consisted of ileum tissue, taken around 700 days after intestinal transplantation. These receptors were taken from a human patient who received an intestinal transplant, so some T cells may come from the graft donor.

In its sample, this clone was seen once. For the CDR3, the DNA is TGTGCCAGCATGTTATTCCGACAGGGAAAAAACACTGAAGCTTTCTTT. Its protein product is CASMLFRQGKNTEAFF. This chain connects TRBV6-8 to TRBJ1-1; 7 positions match TRBD1. CDR1 is MNHGY, CDR2 SAAAGT, per germline. The CDR3 loop spans 16 amino acids. Trimming cost V 7 bases and J 2 bases; bases outside gene matches: 13.

The chain carries TRBV29-1 and TRBJ2-5; D may match TRBD1 or TRBD2 (7 bases each). The J call may be in error: the DNA end matches TRBJ2-7 better. The germline V gene encodes CDR1 SQVTM and CDR2 ANQGSEA. The CDR3 is 12 amino acids. The CDR3, as DNA: TGCAGCGTTGGACAGGGAGGGGACGAGCAGTACTTC. Its protein is CSVGQGGDEQYF.

The chain combines TRBV6-6 with TRBJ2-1; TRBD1 matches 10 bases. With 4 bases clipped from V and 4 bases from J, the junction kept 7 bases outside the gene matches. This CDR3 has 16 residues. Germline lookup yields CDR1 MNHNY and CDR2 SVGAGI (reference sequence). CDR3 protein: CASSWTGTGVYNEQFF. The CDR3 bases are TGTGCCAGCAGTTGGACCGGGACAGGGGTGTACAATGAGCAGTTCTTC.

The chain combines TRBV29-1 with TRBJ2-2, with D unresolved. Germline V CDR1 and CDR2: SQVTM, ANQGSEA. The CDR3 is made up of 14 amino acids. V was cut by 6 bases and J by 0 bases, with 11 bases left in between. The CDR3 nucleotides read TGCAGCGTGTCCCACAGTGCGAACACCGGGGAGCTGTTTTTT. Its protein is CSVSHSANTGELFF.

V usage is TRBV5-1 and J usage is TRBJ1-1; D possibly corresponds to TRBD1 (5 bases). V lost 3 bases to trimming and J lost 1 base, with 13 bases between them. The CDR3 spans 15 residues. The V gene's germline CDR1 is SGHRS and CDR2 YFSETQ. CDR3 bases: TGCGCCAGCAGCTCGCTAACAGGCCAGAACACTGAAGCTTTCTTT. Translated: CASSSLTGQNTEAFF.

The chain links TRBV19 to TRBJ1-3; D gene unclear. Trimming took off 2 bases at V and 0 bases at J, with 8 bases between the two ends. This CDR3 is 15 amino acids long. Germline assignment: CDR1 LNHDA and CDR2 SQIVND (reference sequence). In DNA form, the CDR3 reads TGTGCCAGTAGTATATGGTCGAGCTCTGGAAACACCATATATTTT. This translates into CASSIWSSSGNTIYF.

This clone was picked up a small number of times. The chain employs TRBV5-1 and TRBJ1-1; perhaps TRBD1 as D (5 bases). Between the trimmed V and J ends, which lost 4 bases and 5 bases, there was a span of 15 bases. Germline V gene lookup returns CDR1 SGHRS and CDR2 YFSETQ. The CDR3 length is 14 residues. CDR3 DNA: TGCGCCAGCAGCCCCGGTGGACATCGGACTGAAGCTTTCTTT. Its protein is CASSPGGHRTEAFF. Together with reference TRBV5-1 and TRBJ1-1, the CDR3 gives the full variable domain: KAGVTQTPRYLIKTRGQQVTLSCSPISGHRSVSWYQQTPGQGLQFLFEYFSETQRNKGNFPGRFSGRQFSNSRSEMNVSTLELGDSALYLCASSPGGHRTEAFFGQGTRLTVV.

The chain carries TRBV7-3 and TRBJ2-3; D ambiguous. Germline assignment: CDR1 SGHTA and CDR2 FQGTGA. This CDR3 spans 13 amino acids. Trimming took off 3 bases at V and 4 bases at J, with 8 bases between the two ends. This CDR3 is CASSFGGADTQYF. DNA of the CDR3: TGTGCCAGCAGCTTCGGTGGCGCAGATACGCAGTATTTT. Together with reference TRBV7-3 and TRBJ2-3, the CDR3 gives the full variable domain: GAGVSQTPSNKVTEKGKYVELRCDPISGHTALYWYRQSLGQGPEFLIYFQGTGAADDSGLPNDRFFAVRPEGSVSTLKIQRTERGDSAVYLCASSFGGADTQYFGPGTRLTVL.

The V gene is TRBV6-4, the J gene TRBJ1-6, with D unclear. The V gene lost 4 bases and the J gene lost 10 bases, with 11 bases spanning the gap. The CDR3 sequence is 13 residues long. CDR1 is MRHNA, CDR2 SNTAGT, per germline. CDR3 region: CASSGQEGSPLHF. CDR3 bases: TGTGCCAGCAGTGGGCAGGAAGGCTCACCCCTCCACTTT.

This clone was observed a single time. This chain joins TRBV25-1 and TRBJ1-6, with D unclear. V was cut by 6 bases and J by 0 bases, with 6 bases left in between. The CDR3 sequence is 14 residues long. The germline V gene encodes CDR1 MGHDK and CDR2 SYGVNS. CDR3 residues: CASSRNSYNSPLHF. The CDR3, as DNA: TGTGCCAGCAGCAGGAACTCCTATAATTCACCCCTCCACTTT.

The chain recombines TRBV6-5 with TRBJ1-4; D perhaps matches TRBD1 (6 bases). V was clipped by 8 bases and J by 4 bases, with 8 bases between them. Per germline, CDR1 MNHEY and CDR2 SVGAGI. The CDR3 extends over 12 amino acids. The CDR3 here is CASGRGNEKLFF. CDR3 sequence (DNA): TGTGCCAGCGGCAGGGGTAATGAAAAACTGTTTTTT.

This clone was found a few times. This chain uses TRBV23-1 with TRBJ1-6; no clear D gene. TRBV23-1 is designated an ORF whose function remains uncertain. The CDR3 totals 13 residues. The V gene lost 3 bases and the J gene lost 9 bases, with 9 bases spanning the gap. CDR3 bases: TGCGCCAGCAGTCAGTTTTGGGGTTCACCCCTCCACTTT. As protein: CASSQFWGSPLHF.

In its sample, this clone was seen once. The V call is TRBV6-6, the J call TRBJ1-1; tentative D call: TRBD1 (6 bases). The CDR3 extends over 15 amino acids. Trimming removed 2 bases at V and 6 bases at J, with 16 bases between. Germline CDR1 reads MNHNY; CDR2 reads SVGAGI (reference sequence). The CDR3 nucleotides are TGTGCCAGCAGTTACGGATATCACAGGGATCCTGAAGCTTTCTTT. Protein product: CASSYGYHRDPEAFF.

V usage is TRBV5-1 and J usage is TRBJ1-1; D is possibly TRBD1 (6 bases). Germline assignment: CDR1 SGHRS and CDR2 YFSETQ. V lost 4 bases, J lost 6 bases, and 13 bases lay in between. CDR3 length equals 13 residues. CDR3 DNA sequence: TGCGCCAGCAGCCAGAACAGGGAGGCTGAAGCTTTCTTT. Protein product: CASSQNREAEAFF.

V usage is TRBV4-3 and J usage is TRBJ2-2; the D is unclear. The CDR3 runs to 17 residues. Germline CDR1 reads LGHNA; CDR2 reads YSLEER. Trimming removed 3 bases from V and 3 bases from J, with 17 bases in between. The CDR3 loop reads CASSQMRPGLDTGELFF. Here the CDR3 DNA reads TGCGCCAGCAGCCAGATGAGACCGGGTCTGGACACCGGGGAGCTGTTTTTT.

The chain uses TRBV2 and TRBJ1-3; unclear D gene. Trimming took 4 bases from V and 0 from J, leaving 7 bases between them. The length of the CDR3 is 14 residues. Germline values: CDR1 SNHLY, CDR2 FYNNEI. The CDR3 DNA reads TGTGCCAGCAGTGCCCTCGTCTCTGGAAACACCATATATTTT. Translated, it gives CASSALVSGNTIYF.

The CDR3: CASSLATGGYTEAFF. DNA of the CDR3: TGTGCCAGCAGCTTGGCTACAGGGGGCTACACTGAAGCTTTCTTT. The rearrangement uses TRBV7-2 and TRBJ1-1; TRBD1 aligns across 9 bases. From germline, CDR1 is SGHTA and CDR2 FQGNSA. This CDR3 comprises 15 residues. V gave up 3 bases and J gave up 3 bases; unmatched junction bases: 5.